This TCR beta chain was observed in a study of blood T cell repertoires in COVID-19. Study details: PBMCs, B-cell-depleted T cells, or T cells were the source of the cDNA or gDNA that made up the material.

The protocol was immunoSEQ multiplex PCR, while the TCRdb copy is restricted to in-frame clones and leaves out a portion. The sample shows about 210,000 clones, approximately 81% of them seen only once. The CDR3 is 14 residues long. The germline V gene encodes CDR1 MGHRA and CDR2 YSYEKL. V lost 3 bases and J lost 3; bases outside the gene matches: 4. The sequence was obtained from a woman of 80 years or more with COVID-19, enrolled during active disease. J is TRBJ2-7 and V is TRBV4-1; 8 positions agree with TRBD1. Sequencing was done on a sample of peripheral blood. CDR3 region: CASSHSDRVYEQYF. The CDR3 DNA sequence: TGCGCCAGCAGCCACTCGGACAGGGTCTACGAGCAGTACTTC.